The 8 T cell receptor beta chains reported below all come from one sample, sequenced in a study of cytomegalovirus exposure and HLA in healthy donors (dated by TCRdb to about 2017). The receptor library was made with the immunoSEQ multiplex PCR assay. For the multiplex PCR, a mixture combining 60 forward primers for TCR Vbeta segments and 13 reverse primers for TCR Jbeta segments was used. The table was pulled from immuneACCESS by TCRdb, which kept in-frame rearrangements only. Such tables lose some clones; where checked, under half of the loss comes from unresolved V genes, and the rest has no known cause. Counted in this sample were 150,000 to 200,000 clones; almost 80% of them appeared once. 6% to 7% of the sample comes from the top ten. Sequencing was carried out using PBMCs. Receptor source: a man aged 40-50 years in good health and CMV-seropositive.

V gene TRBV29-1 combines with J gene TRBJ1-1, with D perhaps matching TRBD1 (6 bases). V was cut by 8 bases and J by 1 base, with 26 bases left in between. This CDR3 contains 17 residues. CDR1 SQVTM and CDR2 ANQGSEA come from the germline V gene. The CDR3: CSSEGETTDRWNTEAFF. In DNA, the CDR3 is TGCAGCTCCGAGGGGGAAACGACAGACCGATGGAACACTGAAGCTTTCTTT.

This rearrangement joins TRBV4-1 to TRBJ1-1, with TRBD1 as a possible D gene (5 bases). The germline CDR1 and CDR2 sequences are MGHRA and YSYEKL. V was shortened by 3 bases and J by 1 base, with 12 bases between the two germline ends. The CDR3 is 15 amino acids. Here the CDR3 DNA reads TGCGCCAGCAGCCAGAGCCTGGGGGGGAACACTGAAGCTTTCTTT. Translated, it gives CASSQSLGGNTEAFF.

The gene calls are TRBV9 and TRBJ2-7, with TRBD1 matching over 8 bases. This CDR3 has 14 residues. J lost 4 bases, V lost 2 bases, and 5 bases had no gene match. Germline V gene lookup returns CDR1 SGDLS and CDR2 YYNGEE. In DNA, the CDR3 is TGTGCCAGCAGCGTCGGGACAGGACCATACGAGCAGTACTTC. It translates to CASSVGTGPYEQYF.

The gene calls are TRBV15 and TRBJ1-5; the D is unclear. There are 15 residues in the CDR3. V dropped 3 bases and J dropped 4 bases, with 13 bases sitting between them. Germline loops: CDR1 LNHNV, CDR2 YYDKDF (reference sequence). DNA for the CDR3: TGTGCCACCAGCAGGGAGATGATCTGGAATCAGCCCCAGCATTTT. Translation: CATSREMIWNQPQHF.

This sequence joins TRBV28 and TRBJ1-3; TRBD1 matches 9 bases. The germline V gene has CDR1 MDHEN and CDR2 SYDVKM. The CDR3 is 16 residues long. The V segment lost 6 bases and the J segment 2 bases; nucleotides outside the gene matches: 8. The CDR3 DNA sequence: TGTGCCAGCAGGTTAATACAGGGGGCGGCTGGAAACACCATATATTTT. It specifies CASRLIQGAAGNTIYF.

The chain has TRBV5-4 and TRBJ2-7, with D perhaps matching TRBD1 (6 bases). CDR1 and CDR2 from the germline V gene are SGHNT and YYREEE (reference sequence). Trimming took off 1 base at V and 4 bases at J, with 12 bases between the two ends. The CDR3 spans 14 residues. For the CDR3, the DNA is TGTGCCAGCAGCTTGATGAACAGGGAATACGAGCAGTACTTC. It encodes CASSLMNREYEQYF.

The V gene is TRBV13, the J gene TRBJ2-2, with 7 bases aligning to TRBD1. J was trimmed by 4 bases and V by 5 bases; bases with no gene match: 4. The CDR3 loop spans 14 amino acids. CDR1 is PRHDT, CDR2 FYEKMQ, per germline (reference sequence). CDR3 coding DNA: TGTGCCAGCAGCCACAGGGGTAGCACCGGGGAGCTGTTTTTT. Translating gives CASSHRGSTGELFF.

The chain joins TRBV27 to TRBJ2-7, with 7 bases fitting TRBD1. V lost 6 bases and J lost 7; bases outside the gene matches: 6. Germline CDR1 MNHEY, CDR2 SMNVEV (reference sequence). The CDR3 length is 12 residues. As DNA, the CDR3 is TGTGCCAGCAGGACAGGGTCGAGGGAGCAGTACTTC. This translates into CASRTGSREQYF.